The 10 T cell receptor beta chains given below trace back to one sample, sequenced in a study of control samples from healthy donors and cancer patients. Clones were sequenced by immunoSEQ multiplex PCR, and TCRdb holds only the in-frame ones, with some missing. The sample has roughly 400,000 clones, around nine tenths seen once. Sequenced sample: PBMCs. These receptor sequences come from a middle-aged man with head and neck cancer.

This chain uses TRBV15 with TRBJ1-2; D is unclear. Germline assignment: CDR1 LNHNV and CDR2 YYDKDF (reference sequence). The CDR3 is 15 amino acids. V was trimmed by 0 bases and J by 5 bases, leaving 13 bases between them. The CDR3 loop reads CATSRDKGSPYGYTF. The DNA for the CDR3 is TGTGCCACCAGCAGAGATAAAGGCAGCCCTTATGGCTACACCTTC.

The chain links TRBV10-1 to TRBJ2-1; 10 bases are a match to TRBD2. The CDR3 extends over 17 amino acids. V lost 0 bases and J lost 2; bases outside the gene matches: 4. Germline assignment: CDR1 WNHNN and CDR2 SYGVQD (reference sequence). The DNA for the CDR3 is TGCGCCAGCAGTGAGTCCTTAACTAGCGGGGCCTACAATGAGCAGTTCTTC. Protein sequence: CASSESLTSGAYNEQFF.

This clone came up a few times. The chain's CDR3 is CASSPRQGGQPQHF. The CDR3 DNA reads TGTGCCAGCAGCCCCAGACAGGGAGGCCAGCCCCAGCATTTT. The V call is TRBV6-5, the J call TRBJ1-5; TRBD1 aligns across 7 bases. Trimming cost V 6 bases and J 7 bases; bases outside gene matches: 9. The CDR3 runs to 14 residues. The germline gives CDR1 MNHEY, CDR2 SVGAGI.

The chain uses TRBV2 and TRBJ2-1; 10 nucleotides align to TRBD2. J gave up 3 bases and V 8 bases, and 10 bases lay outside the gene matches. The CDR3 is made up of 16 amino acids. From germline, CDR1 is SNHLY and CDR2 FYNNEI. CDR3 nucleotides: TGTGCCAGCCCCGAACCCCAGCGGGAGGGCTACAATGAGCAGTTCTTC. Translated, it gives CASPEPQREGYNEQFF.

V gene TRBV6-5 combines with J gene TRBJ1-2; D gene ambiguous. The CDR3 length is 12 residues. Germline V gives CDR1 MNHEY, CDR2 SVGAGI. V lost 10 bases to trimming and J lost 2 bases, with 11 bases between them. CDR3 bases: TGTGCCACCCGGACGGTAAACTATGGCTACACCTTC. This translates into CATRTVNYGYTF.

The CDR3 DNA sequence: TGTGCCAGCAGCGTCTCACAGGGGTCATACGAGCAGTACTTC. This codes for CASSVSQGSYEQYF. J is TRBJ2-7 and V is TRBV9; TRBD1 aligns across 7 bases. Germline V gives CDR1 SGDLS, CDR2 YYNGEE. V was clipped by 2 bases and J by 4 bases; unmatched bases: 6. The CDR3 covers 14 residues.

The rearrangement links TRBV6-5 to TRBJ1-1; no firm D call. The germline V gene has CDR1 MNHEY and CDR2 SVGAGI. CDR3 length: 14 amino acids. V was pared by 6 bases and J by 4 bases, with 15 bases between. The CDR3 reads CASRPDPSGTEAFF. The CDR3, as DNA: TGTGCCAGCAGACCCGATCCTAGCGGCACTGAAGCTTTCTTT.

The chain is built from TRBV27 and TRBJ2-7, with TRBD2 matching over 8 bases. Germline trimming cut 5 bases from V and 3 bases from J; bases unmatched to any gene: 9. The CDR3 spans 15 residues. Germline V lookup: CDR1 MNHEY, CDR2 SMNVEV (reference sequence). CDR3: CASSLHRGGSYEQYF. In nucleotides, the CDR3 is TGTGCCAGCAGTCTCCACCGGGGGGGGAGCTACGAGCAGTACTTC.

The chain carries TRBV7-2 and TRBJ2-3; TRBD1 matches at 7 bases. V trimming: 2 bases; J trimming: 0 bases; junction bases outside the gene matches: 2. Germline V lookup: CDR1 SGHTA, CDR2 FQGNSA. This CDR3 has 15 amino acids. Here the CDR3 reads CASSLTGQSTDTQYF. CDR3 in DNA: TGTGCCAGCAGCTTAACGGGACAGAGCACAGATACGCAGTATTTT.

The chain recombines TRBV3-1 (or the pseudogene TRBV3-2) with TRBJ2-3; 7 nucleotides align to TRBD2. Germline V gene lookup returns CDR1 LGHDT and CDR2 YNNKEL (reference sequence). The CDR3 extends over 18 amino acids. Trimming at V came to 2 bases and at J to 3 bases, leaving 14 bases not matched to a gene. The CDR3 DNA sequence: TGTGCCAGCAGCCAAACTACCCTTTCAGGGACTACAACAGATACGCAGTATTTT. This codes for CASSQTTLSGTTTDTQYF.